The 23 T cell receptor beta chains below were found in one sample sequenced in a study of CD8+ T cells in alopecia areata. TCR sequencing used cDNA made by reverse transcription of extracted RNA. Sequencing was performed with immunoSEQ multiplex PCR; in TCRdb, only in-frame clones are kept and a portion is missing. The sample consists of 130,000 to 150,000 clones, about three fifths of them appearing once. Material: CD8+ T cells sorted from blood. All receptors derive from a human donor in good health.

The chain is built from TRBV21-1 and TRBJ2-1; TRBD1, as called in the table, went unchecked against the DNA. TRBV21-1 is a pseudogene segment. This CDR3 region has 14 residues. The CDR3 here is CASSPYYRGQGQFF. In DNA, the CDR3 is TGTGCCAGCAGCCCCTACTACAGGGGGCAGGGGCAGTTCTTC.

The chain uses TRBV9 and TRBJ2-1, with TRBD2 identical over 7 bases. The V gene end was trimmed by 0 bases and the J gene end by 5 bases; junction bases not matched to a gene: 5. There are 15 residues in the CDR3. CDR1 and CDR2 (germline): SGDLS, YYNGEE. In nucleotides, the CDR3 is TGTGCCAGCAGCGTAGATCTAGCGGCTAACAATGAGCAGTTCTTC. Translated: CASSVDLAANNEQFF.

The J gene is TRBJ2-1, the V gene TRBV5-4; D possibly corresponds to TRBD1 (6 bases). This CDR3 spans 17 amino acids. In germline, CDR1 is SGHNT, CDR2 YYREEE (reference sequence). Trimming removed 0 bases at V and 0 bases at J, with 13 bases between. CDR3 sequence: CASSLEAGESSYNEQFF. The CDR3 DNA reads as TGTGCCAGCAGCTTGGAAGCAGGGGAGAGCTCCTACAATGAGCAGTTCTTC.

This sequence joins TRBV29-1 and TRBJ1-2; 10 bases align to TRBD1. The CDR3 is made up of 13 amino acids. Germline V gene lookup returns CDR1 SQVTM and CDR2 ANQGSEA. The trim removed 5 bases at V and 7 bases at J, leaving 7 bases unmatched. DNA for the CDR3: TGCAGCGTTCCCGGGACAGGGGCTTTTGGCTACACCTTC. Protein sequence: CSVPGTGAFGYTF.

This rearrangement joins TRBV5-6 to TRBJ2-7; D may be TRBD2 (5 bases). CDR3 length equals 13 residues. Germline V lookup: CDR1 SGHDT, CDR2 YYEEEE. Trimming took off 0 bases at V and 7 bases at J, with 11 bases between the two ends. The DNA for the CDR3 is TGTGCCAGCAGCTTGGGAGGGTCCAGGGAGCAGTACTTC. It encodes CASSLGGSREQYF.

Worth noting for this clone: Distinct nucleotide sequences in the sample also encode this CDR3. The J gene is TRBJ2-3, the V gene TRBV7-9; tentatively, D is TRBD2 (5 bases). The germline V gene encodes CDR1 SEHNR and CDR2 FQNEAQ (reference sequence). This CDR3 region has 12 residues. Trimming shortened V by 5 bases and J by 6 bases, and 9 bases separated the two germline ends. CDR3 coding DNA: TGTGCCAGCAGCCTCTCGGGGGATACGCAGTATTTT. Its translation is CASSLSGDTQYF.

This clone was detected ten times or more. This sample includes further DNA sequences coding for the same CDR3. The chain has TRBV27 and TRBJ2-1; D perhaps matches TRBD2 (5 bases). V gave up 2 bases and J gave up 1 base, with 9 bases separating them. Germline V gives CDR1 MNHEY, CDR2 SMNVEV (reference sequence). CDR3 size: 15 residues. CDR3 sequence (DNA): TGTGCCAGCAGTTTACTAGGCGGGTCCTACAATGAGCAGTTCTTC. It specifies CASSLLGGSYNEQFF.

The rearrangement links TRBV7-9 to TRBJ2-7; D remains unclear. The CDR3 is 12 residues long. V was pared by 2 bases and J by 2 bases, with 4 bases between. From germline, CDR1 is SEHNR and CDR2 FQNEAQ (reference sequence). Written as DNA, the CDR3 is TGTGCCAGCAGCTTAAGTCCCTACGAGCAGTACTTC. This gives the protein CASSLSPYEQYF.

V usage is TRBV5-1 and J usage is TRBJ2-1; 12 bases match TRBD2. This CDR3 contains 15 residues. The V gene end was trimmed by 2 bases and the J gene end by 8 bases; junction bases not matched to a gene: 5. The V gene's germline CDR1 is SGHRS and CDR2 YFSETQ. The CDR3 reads CASSLGLAGRHEQFF. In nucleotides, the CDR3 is TGCGCCAGCAGCTTAGGACTAGCGGGAAGACATGAGCAGTTCTTC.

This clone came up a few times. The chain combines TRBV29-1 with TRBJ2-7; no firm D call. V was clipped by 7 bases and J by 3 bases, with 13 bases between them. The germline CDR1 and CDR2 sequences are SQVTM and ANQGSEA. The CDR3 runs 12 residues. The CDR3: CSAQTISYEQYF. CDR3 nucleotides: TGCAGCGCCCAAACCATCAGCTACGAGCAGTACTTC.

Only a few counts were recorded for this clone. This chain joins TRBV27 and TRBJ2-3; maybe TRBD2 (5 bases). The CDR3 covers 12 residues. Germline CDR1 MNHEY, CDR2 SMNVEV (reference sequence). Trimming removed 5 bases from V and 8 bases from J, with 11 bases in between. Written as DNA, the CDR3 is TGTGCCAGCAGTATGGGCGGAGGTACGCAGTATTTT. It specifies CASSMGGGTQYF.

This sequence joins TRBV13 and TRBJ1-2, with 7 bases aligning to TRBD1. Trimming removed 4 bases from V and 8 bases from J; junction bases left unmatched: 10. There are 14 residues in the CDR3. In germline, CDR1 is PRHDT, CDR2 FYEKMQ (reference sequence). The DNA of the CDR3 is TGTGCCAGCAGCTACTCACAGGGGTTTGGAGGCTACACCTTC. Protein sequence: CASSYSQGFGGYTF.

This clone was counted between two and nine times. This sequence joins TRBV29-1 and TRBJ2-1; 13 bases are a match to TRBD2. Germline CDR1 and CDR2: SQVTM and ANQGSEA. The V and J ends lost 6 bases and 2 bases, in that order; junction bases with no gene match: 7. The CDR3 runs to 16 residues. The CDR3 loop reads CSVAGLAGVTYNEQFF. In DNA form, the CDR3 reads TGCAGCGTGGCCGGACTAGCGGGAGTCACCTACAATGAGCAGTTCTTC.

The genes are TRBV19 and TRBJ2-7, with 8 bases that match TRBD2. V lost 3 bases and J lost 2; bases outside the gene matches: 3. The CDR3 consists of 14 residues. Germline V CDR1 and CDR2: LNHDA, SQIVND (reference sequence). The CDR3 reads CASSIGSGAYEQYF. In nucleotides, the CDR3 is TGTGCCAGTAGTATTGGTAGCGGGGCCTACGAGCAGTACTTC. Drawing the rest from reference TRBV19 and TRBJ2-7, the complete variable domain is DGGITQSPKYLFRKEGQNVTLSCEQNLNHDAMYWYRQDPGQGLRLIYYSQIVNDFQKGDIAEGYSVSREKKESFPLTVTSAQKNPTAFYLCASSIGSGAYEQYFGPGTRLTVT.

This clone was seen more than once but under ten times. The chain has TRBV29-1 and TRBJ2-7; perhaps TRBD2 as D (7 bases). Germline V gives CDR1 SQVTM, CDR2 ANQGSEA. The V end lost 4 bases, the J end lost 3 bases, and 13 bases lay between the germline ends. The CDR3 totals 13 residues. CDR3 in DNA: TGCAGCGTTGCGGGGGGCGACATCTACGAGCAGTACTTC. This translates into CSVAGGDIYEQYF.

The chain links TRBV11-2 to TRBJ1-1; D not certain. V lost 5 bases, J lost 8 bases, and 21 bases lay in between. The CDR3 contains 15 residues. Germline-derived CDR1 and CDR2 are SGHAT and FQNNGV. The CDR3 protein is CASSAPERLGFEAFF. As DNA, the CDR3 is TGTGCCAGCAGCGCCCCAGAGAGGCTTGGCTTCGAAGCTTTCTTT.

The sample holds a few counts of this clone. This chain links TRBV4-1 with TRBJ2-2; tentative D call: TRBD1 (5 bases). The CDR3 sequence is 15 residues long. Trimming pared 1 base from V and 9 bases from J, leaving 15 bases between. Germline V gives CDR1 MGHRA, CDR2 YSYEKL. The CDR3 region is CASSQGAQGIRELFF. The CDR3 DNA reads TGCGCCAGCAGCCAAGGCGCCCAGGGTATCAGGGAGCTGTTTTTT.

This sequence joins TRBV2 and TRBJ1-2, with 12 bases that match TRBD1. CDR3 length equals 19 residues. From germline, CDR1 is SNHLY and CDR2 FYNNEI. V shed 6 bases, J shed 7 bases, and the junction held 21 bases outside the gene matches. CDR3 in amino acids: CASRGDRGHLPLSLAGYTF. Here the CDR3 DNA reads TGTGCCAGCAGGGGGGACAGGGGGCATCTCCCCCTCTCGCTCGCTGGCTACACCTTC.

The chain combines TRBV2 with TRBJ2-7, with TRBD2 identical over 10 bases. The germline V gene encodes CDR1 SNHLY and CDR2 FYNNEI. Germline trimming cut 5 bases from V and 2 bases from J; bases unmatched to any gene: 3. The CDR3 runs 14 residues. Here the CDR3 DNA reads TGTGCCAGCAGTATAGGACTAGCGGCCTACGAGCAGTACTTC. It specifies CASSIGLAAYEQYF.

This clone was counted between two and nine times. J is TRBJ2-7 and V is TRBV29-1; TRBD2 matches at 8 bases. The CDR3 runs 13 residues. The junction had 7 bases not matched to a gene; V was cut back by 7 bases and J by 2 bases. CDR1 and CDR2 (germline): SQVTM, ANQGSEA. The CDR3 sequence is CSARGGYTYEQYF. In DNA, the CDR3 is TGCAGCGCTCGGGGGGGTTATACCTACGAGCAGTACTTC.

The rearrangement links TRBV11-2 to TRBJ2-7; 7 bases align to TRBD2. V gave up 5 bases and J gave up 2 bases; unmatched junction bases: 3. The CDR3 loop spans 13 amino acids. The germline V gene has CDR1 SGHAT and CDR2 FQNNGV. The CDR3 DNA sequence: TGTGCCAGCAGCGTCAGCGGGACCTACGAGCAGTACTTC. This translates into CASSVSGTYEQYF. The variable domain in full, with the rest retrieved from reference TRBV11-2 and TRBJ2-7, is EAGVAQSPRYKIIEKRQSVAFWCNPISGHATLYWYQQILGQGPKLLIQFQNNGVVDDSQLPKDRFSAERLKGVDSTLKIQPAKLEDSAVYLCASSVSGTYEQYFGPGTRLTVT.

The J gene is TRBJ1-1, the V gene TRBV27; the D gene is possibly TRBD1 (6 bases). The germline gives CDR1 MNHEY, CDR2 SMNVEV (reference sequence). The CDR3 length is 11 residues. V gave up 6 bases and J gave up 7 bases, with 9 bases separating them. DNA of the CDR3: TGTGCCAGCAGAGAAGGGGGTGAAGCTTTCTTT. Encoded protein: CASREGGEAFF.

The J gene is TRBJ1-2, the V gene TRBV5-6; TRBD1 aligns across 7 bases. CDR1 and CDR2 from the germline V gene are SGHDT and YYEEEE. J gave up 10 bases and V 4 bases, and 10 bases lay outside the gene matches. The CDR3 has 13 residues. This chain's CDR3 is CASSVGTANPYTF. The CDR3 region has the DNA TGTGCCAGCAGCGTCGGGACAGCGAATCCCTACACCTTC.